Listed below are T cell receptor beta chains from one sample, sequenced in a study of shared clonotypes between healthy human individuals. Method: immunoSEQ multiplex PCR; TCRdb's copy keeps in-frame clones and lacks some. In the table there are roughly 650,000 clones, approximately 96% of which are singletons. Sequenced material: naive CD8+ T cells sorted from blood. These receptor sequences come from a woman between 25 and 40 years old in good health. Each CDR3 is given with its conserved first and last residue. Each record gives: clone size, J gene, D gene, V gene, CDR3 DNA, CDR3 protein. A D gene is named only where the DNA matches it firmly. Only part of the rows carry a size: once, few, many, or a class if the clone is expanded.

>NA|TRBJ2-1|NA|TRBV7-9
TGTGCCAGCAGCCCGCAGGGGACTGGAGAGTTCTTC
CASSPQGTGEFF
>NA|TRBJ2-7|NA|TRBV4-1
TGCGCCAGCAGCCCTGGAGGGGCTAGCCAACCCATCGGCTACGAGCAGTACTTC
CASSPGGASQPIGYEQYF
>NA|TRBJ2-7|NA|TRBV19
TGTGCCAGTAGGCCCCCGGGGCCCCCCTACGAGCAGTACTTC
CASRPPGPPYEQYF
>once|TRBJ1-1|NA|TRBV30
TGTGCCTGGAAGAGGGTAGTTGGCACTGAAGCTTTCTTT
CAWKRVVGTEAFF
>NA|TRBJ2-2|TRBD2|TRBV9
TGTGCCAGCAGCGTAGGCGTAGCACTAGCGGGAGGAGTAGCCGGGGAGCTGTTTTTT
CASSVGVALAGGVAGELFF
>NA|TRBJ2-7|NA|TRBV18
TGTGCCAGCTCACCACTGGCAGAGAGCTCCTACGAGCAGTACTTC
CASSPLAESSYEQYF
>NA|TRBJ1-1|TRBD1|TRBV4-1
TGCGCCAGCAGCCAAGATGGACGGGACAGGGGGTATGAAGCTTTCTTT
CASSQDGRDRGYEAFF
>NA|TRBJ1-1|NA|TRBV6-5
TGTGCCAGCAGCTCCGAATCGGGGGGCGGCACTGAAGCTTTCTTT
CASSSESGGGTEAFF
>NA|TRBJ2-7|NA|TRBV7-8
TGTGCCAGCAGCTTAATCGGGGTCGGGTTAGCGTACGAGCAGTACTTC
CASSLIGVGLAYEQYF
>NA|TRBJ1-5|NA|TRBV28
TGTGCCAGCAGGCTTCAGGGAGAGCGCAATCAGCCCCAGCATTTT
CASRLQGERNQPQHF
>NA|TRBJ1-1|NA|TRBV4-1
TGCGCCAGCAGCCATCCGGGCGGTCGTCCTGAAGCTTTCTTT
CASSHPGGRPEAFF
>NA|TRBJ2-1|TRBD1|TRBV5-6
TGTGCCAGCAGCTTACAGGGGGGTGAGCAGTTCTTC
CASSLQGGEQFF
>NA|TRBJ1-1|NA|TRBV11-2
TGTGCCAGCAGCTTAGGCGGACAGTGGACTGAAGCTTTCTTT
CASSLGGQWTEAFF
>NA|TRBJ2-3|TRBD2|TRBV5-4
TGTGCCAGCAGCCCTCTAGCGGGAGGGATAACCACAGATACGCAGTATTTT
CASSPLAGGITTDTQYF
>NA|TRBJ2-7|NA|TRBV6-1
TGTGCCAGCAGTGGAATTCATGGACAGTACTTC
CASSGIHGQYF
>NA|TRBJ1-1|TRBD1|TRBV2
TGTGCCACCAGGGACAGGGTTTTAAACACTGAAGCTTTCTTT
CATRDRVLNTEAFF
>NA|TRBJ2-1|TRBD1|TRBV27
TGTGCCAGCAGTTTGGGGACAGGGTATGAGCAGTTCTTC
CASSLGTGYEQFF
>NA|TRBJ2-1|TRBD2|TRBV10-2
TGCGCCAGCAGTCTCGCTAGCGGGGCGTTCAATGAGCAGTTCTTC
CASSLASGAFNEQFF